The 24 T cell receptor beta chains below were found in one sample sequenced in a study of cytomegalovirus exposure and HLA in healthy donors. 60 Vbeta and 13 Jbeta primers were used in PCR. Sequencing used immunoSEQ multiplex PCR; TCRdb keeps in-frame clones, though not all of them. The sample has about 130,000 clones; 80% are singletons. Sample: PBMCs. The receptors stem from a man aged 35-49 years in good health and CMV-seronegative.

The rearrangement joins TRBV6-4 to TRBJ2-3; D is unclear. CDR1 MRHNA and CDR2 SNTAGT come from the germline V gene. With 0 bases removed from V and 1 base from J, the gap between germline ends came to 5 bases. The CDR3 sequence is 14 residues long. CDR3 coding DNA: TGTGCCAGCAGTGACTCGGCGGGCACAGATACGCAGTATTTT. Residues: CASSDSAGTDTQYF.

This chain connects TRBV28 to TRBJ2-5; 10 positions match TRBD2. The CDR3 sequence is 16 residues long. The trim removed 3 bases at V and 4 bases at J, leaving 8 bases unmatched. CDR1 and CDR2 from the germline V gene are MDHEN and SYDVKM. The CDR3 DNA reads as TGTGCCAGCAGTTTCTTTGCTAGCGGGAGTTCAGAGACCCAGTACTTC. Translated: CASSFFASGSSETQYF.

The J gene is TRBJ1-3, the V gene TRBV30; TRBD1 matches at 11 bases. The length of the CDR3 is 15 residues. With 3 bases clipped from V and 4 bases from J, the junction kept 5 bases outside the gene matches. The V gene's germline CDR1 is GTSNPN and CDR2 SVGIG (reference sequence). The CDR3, as DNA: TGTGCCTGGAGCGGACAGGGGGCTAGCGGAAACACCATATATTTT. This sequence encodes CAWSGQGASGNTIYF. Full variable domain (outside the CDR3, taken from reference TRBV30 and TRBJ1-3): SQTIHQWPATLVQPVGSPLSLECTVEGTSNPNLYWYRQAAGRGLQLLFYSVGIGQISSEVPQNLSASRPQDRQFILSSKKLLLSDSGFYLCAWSGQGASGNTIYFGEGSWLTVV.

This rearrangement joins TRBV7-9 to TRBJ1-3; no firm D call. The CDR3 covers 15 residues. CDR1 SEHNR and CDR2 FQNEAQ come from the germline V gene (reference sequence). V was cut by 0 bases and J by 4 bases, with 10 bases left in between. The CDR3, as DNA: TGTGCCAGCAGCTTAGCCCAGGTCGACGGAAACACCATATATTTT. Protein product: CASSLAQVDGNTIYF.

This clone occurred a few times. The rearrangement uses TRBV10-3 and TRBJ2-7; 7 nucleotides align to TRBD1. The germline V gene encodes CDR1 ENHRY and CDR2 SYGVKD. Trimming took 10 bases from V and 2 from J; bases not matched to a gene: 14. The CDR3 runs 15 residues. Here the CDR3 reads CATMGPTGPTYEQYF. CDR3 nucleotide sequence: TGTGCCACCATGGGCCCGACAGGGCCCACCTACGAGCAGTACTTC.

This clone was seen only a few times. The genes are TRBV5-1 and TRBJ2-7; tentative D call: TRBD1 (6 bases). Trimming cost V 0 bases and J 5 bases, with 12 bases left between them. CDR1 SGHRS and CDR2 YFSETQ come from the germline V gene. The CDR3 extends over 14 amino acids. For the CDR3, the DNA is TGCGCCAGCAGCTTGGTGGGGACACAAAACGAGCAGTACTTC. Its protein is CASSLVGTQNEQYF.

The chain links TRBV6-5 to TRBJ2-1; TRBD2 aligns across 14 bases. Germline values: CDR1 MNHEY, CDR2 SVGAGI. The CDR3 is 16 amino acids. V lost 2 bases, J lost 6 bases, and 3 bases stayed unmatched. The CDR3 is CASSYGTSGGFNEQFF. In DNA form, the CDR3 reads TGTGCCAGCAGTTACGGGACTAGCGGGGGATTCAATGAGCAGTTCTTC.

CDR3 amino acids: CASNPGGVLGYGYTF. DNA of the CDR3: TGTGCCAGCAACCCGGGGGGGGTCTTGGGATATGGCTACACCTTC. The V gene is TRBV7-2, the J gene TRBJ1-2, with a possible D match to TRBD1 (5 bases). CDR3 length: 15 residues. Per germline, CDR1 SGHTA and CDR2 FQGNSA. V gave up 7 bases and J gave up 5 bases, with 20 bases separating them.

The chain has TRBV13 and TRBJ2-7; D gene unclear. The germline V and J ends were trimmed by 5 bases and 1 base, with 6 bases remaining between them. The CDR3 is 12 residues long. CDR1 is PRHDT, CDR2 FYEKMQ, per germline (reference sequence). The CDR3 reads CASSTGSYEQYF. In DNA form, the CDR3 reads TGTGCCAGCAGCACCGGGTCCTACGAGCAGTACTTC. The full variable domain, its missing parts supplied by reference TRBV13 and TRBJ2-7, is AAGVIQSPRHLIKEKRETATLKCYPIPRHDTVYWYQQGPGQDPQFLISFYEKMQSDKGSIPDRFSAQQFSDYHSELNMSSLELGDSALYFCASSTGSYEQYFGPGTRLTVT.

The gene calls are TRBV6-6 and TRBJ1-2; D uncertain. The germline V and J ends were trimmed by 0 bases and 8 bases, with 10 bases remaining between them. This CDR3 has 13 residues. Germline loops: CDR1 MNHNY, CDR2 SVGAGI (reference sequence). In nucleotides, the CDR3 is TGTGCCAGCAGTTACTCGACACTGCAAGGCTACACCTTC. It translates to CASSYSTLQGYTF.

The chain is built from TRBV2 and TRBJ2-5; D is unresolved. This CDR3 comprises 13 residues. The V end lost 1 base, the J end lost 2 bases, and 5 bases lay between the germline ends. Germline V gene sequence: CDR1 SNHLY, CDR2 FYNNEI. CDR3 in DNA: TGTGCCAGCAGTGAAGTCAGGCAAGAGACCCAGTACTTC. This gives the protein CASSEVRQETQYF.

The rearrangement links TRBV5-1 to TRBJ2-3, with 8 bases lining up with TRBD1. This CDR3 is 16 amino acids long. The trim removed 3 bases at V and 2 bases at J, leaving 8 bases unmatched. CDR1 and CDR2 (germline): SGHRS, YFSETQ. This CDR3 reads CASSSQGAGDTDTQYF. The CDR3 DNA is TGCGCCAGCAGCTCCCAGGGGGCCGGGGACACAGATACGCAGTATTTT.

The chain employs TRBV9 and TRBJ1-4, with 8 bases aligning to TRBD1. In germline, CDR1 is SGDLS, CDR2 YYNGEE. This CDR3 region has 15 residues. V dropped 3 bases and J dropped 2; count of bases not matched to a gene: 3. The CDR3 region is CASSARGQTNEKLFF. In DNA, the CDR3 is TGTGCCAGCAGCGCCAGGGGGCAGACTAATGAAAAACTGTTTTTT.

This rearrangement joins TRBV18 to TRBJ2-7; D remains ambiguous. CDR3 length: 14 residues. Germline V gives CDR1 KGHSH, CDR2 LQKENI. V was shortened by 0 bases and J by 0 bases, with 6 bases between the two germline ends. In DNA, the CDR3 is TGTGCCAGCTCACCACCTAGTTACTCCTACGAGCAGTACTTC. It specifies CASSPPSYSYEQYF.

The DNA for the CDR3 is TGCGCCAGCAGCGGGGGACAGGGGGCGGGGGAGACCCAGTACTTC. It specifies CASSGGQGAGETQYF. The chain joins TRBV5-1 to TRBJ2-5, with 12 bases fitting TRBD1. Losses at the gene ends were 4 bases for V and 5 bases for J; bases not matched to a gene: 6. The CDR3 spans 15 residues. Germline lookup yields CDR1 SGHRS and CDR2 YFSETQ. Using reference TRBV5-1 and TRBJ2-5 for the parts outside the CDR3, the full variable domain is KAGVTQTPRYLIKTRGQQVTLSCSPISGHRSVSWYQQTPGQGLQFLFEYFSETQRNKGNFPGRFSGRQFSNSRSEMNVSTLELGDSALYLCASSGGQGAGETQYFGPGTRLLVL.

The chain has TRBV28 and TRBJ2-3; 9 bases are a match to TRBD1. Germline assignment: CDR1 MDHEN and CDR2 SYDVKM. The ends lost 4 bases at V and 1 base at J; junction bases unmatched: 3. CDR3 length: 15 amino acids. The CDR3 sequence is CASSSWTGGTDTQYF. Here the CDR3 DNA reads TGTGCCAGCAGTTCCTGGACAGGGGGCACAGATACGCAGTATTTT. Together with reference TRBV28 and TRBJ2-3, the CDR3 gives the full variable domain: DVKVTQSSRYLVKRTGEKVFLECVQDMDHENMFWYRQDPGLGLRLIYFSYDVKMKEKGDIPEGYSVSREKKERFSLILESASTNQTSMYLCASSSWTGGTDTQYFGPGTRLTVL.

The count of this clone is one. The chain links TRBV19 to TRBJ2-3; 10 nucleotides agree with TRBD2. Germline CDR1 reads LNHDA; CDR2 reads SQIVND (reference sequence). The CDR3 is made up of 14 amino acids. Germline trimming cut 7 bases from V and 6 bases from J; bases unmatched to any gene: 7. Written as DNA, the CDR3 is TGTGCCAGTATGCTAGCGGGAGTGGAGGATACGCAGTATTTT. Amino acids: CASMLAGVEDTQYF. The whole variable domain, remainder taken from reference TRBV19 and TRBJ2-3, is DGGITQSPKYLFRKEGQNVTLSCEQNLNHDAMYWYRQDPGQGLRLIYYSQIVNDFQKGDIAEGYSVSREKKESFPLTVTSAQKNPTAFYLCASMLAGVEDTQYFGPGTRLTVL.

This clone occurred a few times. The chain couples TRBV29-1 to TRBJ2-5; TRBD2 agrees at 8 bases. From germline, CDR1 is SQVTM and CDR2 ANQGSEA. V trimming: 4 bases; J trimming: 5 bases; junction bases outside the gene matches: 9. The CDR3 has 14 residues. CDR3 sequence (DNA): TGCAGCGTTGGGATTATAGCGGGAATGGAGACCCAGTACTTC. This codes for CSVGIIAGMETQYF.

The rearrangement uses TRBV9 and TRBJ2-7, with 8 bases aligning to TRBD2. CDR3 length: 14 amino acids. Germline assignment: CDR1 SGDLS and CDR2 YYNGEE. Trimming took 4 bases from V and 4 from J; bases not matched to a gene: 7. CDR3 nucleotide sequence: TGTGCCAGCAGCCGCGGGATAGCGGGGTACGAGCAGTACTTC. Translating gives CASSRGIAGYEQYF.

The chain couples TRBV27 to TRBJ1-5, with D possibly being TRBD1 (6 bases). V lost 2 bases and J 6 bases, leaving 14 bases between the germline ends. This CDR3 has 15 residues. Germline loops: CDR1 MNHEY, CDR2 SMNVEV (reference sequence). The CDR3 region is CASSLGGAVGQPQHF. The DNA of the CDR3 is TGTGCCAGCAGTTTAGGGGGGGCGGTCGGTCAGCCCCAGCATTTT.

As concerns this clone: Other DNA sequences of this sample code for an identical CDR3. This rearrangement joins TRBV28 to TRBJ1-1, with 8 bases fitting TRBD1. In germline, CDR1 is MDHEN, CDR2 SYDVKM. Trimming at V came to 4 bases and at J to 5 bases, leaving 6 bases not matched to a gene. The CDR3 extends over 14 amino acids. The CDR3 sequence is CASSSGQGRTEAFF. For the CDR3, the DNA is TGTGCCAGCAGTTCCGGACAGGGAAGGACTGAAGCTTTCTTT.

The CDR3 reads CASSQKTGTGISPLHF. The DNA for the CDR3 is TGTGCCAGCAGTCAGAAAACCGGGACAGGGATTTCACCCCTCCACTTT. This chain uses TRBV27 with TRBJ1-6; 9 positions agree with TRBD1. Germline assignment: CDR1 MNHEY and CDR2 SMNVEV (reference sequence). With V trimmed by 5 bases and J by 9 bases, 11 bases remained unmatched. The CDR3 consists of 16 residues.

The chain couples TRBV10-3 to TRBJ2-7; D is possibly TRBD2 (6 bases). With the DNA end fitting TRBJ2-5 better, the J assignment may be wrong. CDR3 length: 17 residues. The germline V gene encodes CDR1 ENHRY and CDR2 SYGVKD. CDR3 residues: CAISESYRPSEQETQYF. Here the CDR3 DNA reads TGTGCCATCAGTGAGTCGTATAGGCCTAGCGAACAAGAGACCCAGTACTTC.

The rearrangement joins TRBV5-1 to TRBJ1-6; D might be TRBD1 (5 bases). The CDR3 runs to 16 residues. Germline CDR1 SGHRS, CDR2 YFSETQ. Trimming took 0 bases from V and 5 from J, leaving 12 bases between them. CDR3 amino acids: CASSLGAGPDNSPLHF. The CDR3 DNA follows: TGCGCCAGCAGCTTGGGTGCAGGGCCGGATAATTCACCCCTCCACTTT.